The rows below give T cell receptor beta chains drawn from one sample of a study of OX40 agonist ivuxolimab in advanced cancers. Clones were sequenced by immunoSEQ multiplex PCR, and TCRdb holds only the in-frame ones, with some missing. The table lists tens of thousands of clones, 92% of them singletons. Sample: CD4+ or CD8+ T cells sorted from blood, taken in a trial of the OX40 agonist ivuxolimab. These receptor sequences come from an adult with an advanced solid tumor such as melanoma, head and neck, liver or kidney cancer. Both conserved end residues are part of each CDR3. D genes are given only for firm matches. Size is stated for part of the rows, as once, few or many counts, or as a class when the clone is expanded.

14,TRBJ1-4,TRBV9,-,TRBD1,TGTGCCAGCAGCGCGACAGGGGGCTCTGAAAAACTGTTTTTT,CASSATGGSEKLFF
16,TRBJ2-7,TRBV4-1,-,-,TGCGCCAGCAGCCAGAGCCCGGGCCCTAGGTACCACGAGCAGTACTTC,CASSQSPGPRYHEQYF
15,TRBJ1-1,TRBV27,-,-,TGTGCCAGCAGTTCATCAGGGAGAGGGAACACTGAAGCTTTCTTT,CASSSSGRGNTEAFF
13,TRBJ2-7,TRBV4-2,-,-,TGTGCCAGCAGCCAAGAGGGGTCCTACGAGCAGTACTTC,CASSQEGSYEQYF
14,TRBJ2-1,TRBV12-5,-,-,TGTGCTAGTGGTTTGGTCGGCTGGGGGAATGAGCAGTTCTTC,CASGLVGWGNEQFF
12,TRBJ1-1,TRBV6-6,-,-,TGTGCCAGCAGTTACTCTTGGGCAGAGCTTTTCTTT,CASSYSWAELFF
12,TRBJ1-5,TRBV4-1,-,-,TGCGCCAGCAGCCAAGGGAATCAGCCCCAGCATTTT,CASSQGNQPQHF
12,TRBJ2-7,TRBV5-6,-,-,TGTGCCAGCAGCTTAGTGGGTACGAAGCAGTACTTC,CASSLVGTKQYF
13,TRBJ2-7,TRBV13,-,-,TGTGCCAGCAGCCCCGGGCCGGGGAACGAGCAGTACTTC,CASSPGPGNEQYF
14,TRBJ1-6,TRBV6-5,-,-,TGTGCCAGCAGTTACCGACAGGAGCATTCACCCCTCCACTTT,CASSYRQEHSPLHF
12,TRBJ2-5,TRBV9,once,-,TGTGCCAGCAGCGCAGGGGACCAGGCCCAGTACTTC,CASSAGDQAQYF
16,TRBJ1-2,TRBV19,-,TRBD1,TGTGCCAGTAGTAATCAGGACAGGGGGAACGGCTATGGCTACACCTTC,CASSNQDRGNGYGYTF
16,TRBJ2-7,TRBV27,-,-,TGTGCCAGCAGACCAGCGACTGAGCCTCAACCCTACGAGCAGTACTTC,CASRPATEPQPYEQYF
15,TRBJ2-7,TRBV7-8,-,TRBD1,TGTGCCAGCAGCTCTTGGGACAGCCCTTCTTACGAGCAGTACTTC,CASSSWDSPSYEQYF
16,TRBJ2-3,TRBV6-5,-,TRBD1,TGTGCCAGCAGTTACACCAAGACAGGGACCACAGATACGCAGTATTTT,CASSYTKTGTTDTQYF
14,TRBJ1-1,TRBV19,once,-,TGTGCCAGTACCGACACGGGGATGAACACTGAAGCTTTCTTT,CASTDTGMNTEAFF
15,TRBJ2-7,TRBV30,-,-,TGTGCCTGGGGGTGGGAGGCGCAGTTGAACTACGAGCAGTACTTC,CAWGWEAQLNYEQYF
14,TRBJ2-3,TRBV6-6,-,-,TGTGCCAGCAGTTTCAGAGAGGGCACAGATACGCAGTATTTT,CASSFREGTDTQYF
16,TRBJ2-7,TRBV18,-,-,TGTGCCAGCTCCTACGGGCCCCCGACGCAAACCTACGAGCAGTACTTC,CASSYGPPTQTYEQYF
15,TRBJ2-5,TRBV5-4,-,TRBD1,TGTGCCAGCAGCCCTAACAGGGGGGCGTGGGAGACCCAGTACTTC,CASSPNRGAWETQYF
19,TRBJ1-6,TRBV5-6,-,-,TGTGCCAGCAGCTTGGACGTAGGAGGAAGAGACTCCTATAATTCACCCCTCCACTTT,CASSLDVGGRDSYNSPLHF
19,TRBJ2-1,TRBV4-3,-,TRBD2,TGCGCCAGCAGCCAAGATCGCGGACTAGCGGGGCTGTCCTACAATGAGCAGTTCTTC,CASSQDRGLAGLSYNEQFF
16,TRBJ2-1,TRBV7-7,-,TRBD2,TGTGCCAGCAGCCCGATGGGGACTAGCGGGGACAATGAGCAGTTCTTC,CASSPMGTSGDNEQFF
14,TRBJ1-1,TRBV7-6,-,-,TGTGCCAGCAGCTTACCGGGGATGAACACTGAAGCTTTCTTT,CASSLPGMNTEAFF
14,TRBJ2-7,TRBV4-1,-,-,TGCGCCAGCAGCCAAGATAAACTTACCTACGAGCAGTACTTC,CASSQDKLTYEQYF
14,TRBJ1-2,TRBV11-2,-,-,TGTGCCAGCAGCCTGCAGGACAGTTCCTATGGCTACACCTTC,CASSLQDSSYGYTF
16,TRBJ2-7,TRBV11-1,-,TRBD2,TGTGCCAGCAGCTCGGCCCCTAGCGGGGGGGCCTACGAGCAGTACTTC,CASSSAPSGGAYEQYF
14,TRBJ2-3,TRBV5-1,-,TRBD2,TGCGCCAGCAGCTTGAGCGGGGGCACAGATACGCAGTATTTT,CASSLSGGTDTQYF
14,TRBJ2-7,TRBV9,-,-,TGTGCCAGCAGCGGAGGGATAGGGGGGTACGAGCAGTACTTC,CASSGGIGGYEQYF
15,TRBJ2-7,TRBV6-5,-,-,TGTGCCAGCTCCCACCGCCCCAGGGGCCCTTACGAGCAGTACTTC,CASSHRPRGPYEQYF
15,TRBJ2-7,TRBV6-5,-,TRBD1,TGTGCCAGCAGTTACTCTACAGGGGTTGGGTACGAGCAGTACTTC,CASSYSTGVGYEQYF
18,TRBJ2-2,TRBV21-1,-,-,TGTGCCAGCAGCAAAGAAAAGGTAGAAGTACAGAACACCGGGGAGCTGTTTTTT,CASSKEKVEVQNTGELFF
15,TRBJ1-1,TRBV19,-,-,TGTGCCAGTAGTATCCCTCTGGACACGAACACTGAAGCTTTCTTT,CASSIPLDTNTEAFF
17,TRBJ2-5,TRBV4-3,-,TRBD1,TGCGCCAGCAGCCAAGATAGTAGGACAGGGGGTAAAGAGACCCAGTACTTC,CASSQDSRTGGKETQYF
12,TRBJ2-7,TRBV2,-,TRBD2,TGTGCCAGCAAGGCTAGCGGCTACGAGCAGTACTTC,CASKASGYEQYF
13,TRBJ1-1,TRBV19,once,-,TGTGCCAGTAGTATAGATATCCCCACTGAAGCTTTCTTT,CASSIDIPTEAFF
15,TRBJ2-6,TRBV29-1,-,-,TGCAGCGTTGAAGAATGGGGCACTGGGGCCAACGTCCTGACTTTC,CSVEEWGTGANVLTF
14,TRBJ1-3,TRBV5-4,-,TRBD1,TGTGCCAGCAGCCCGACAGGGGGCAGTGACACCATATATTTT,CASSPTGGSDTIYF
13,TRBJ2-7,TRBV5-6,-,-,TGTGCCAGCAGCCACGGACAGCCTTACGAGCAGTACTTC,CASSHGQPYEQYF
14,TRBJ1-2,TRBV27,-,TRBD1,TGTGCCAGCAGGGGACAGGGGATGGGCTATGGCTACACCTTC,CASRGQGMGYGYTF
15,TRBJ1-6,TRBV4-1,few,TRBD1,TGCGCCAGCAGCCCTAGGGCAGGGGGTAATTCACCCCTCCACTTT,CASSPRAGGNSPLHF
14,TRBJ2-7,TRBV5-6,-,-,TGTGCCAGCAGCAAGTGGACGGAACCCTACGAGCAGTACTTC,CASSKWTEPYEQYF
13,TRBJ2-2,TRBV9,-,-,TGTGCCAGCAGCGTAGGGGGTACCGGGGAGCTGTTTTTT,CASSVGGTGELFF
15,TRBJ2-2,TRBV7-9,-,-,TGTGCCAGCAGCTTAGAGGCGGGGATTGCCGGGGAGCTGTTTTTT,CASSLEAGIAGELFF
13,TRBJ2-2,TRBV4-3,-,-,TGCGCCAGCAGCCAAGGATGGAGTGGGGAGCTGTTTTTT,CASSQGWSGELFF
15,TRBJ2-7,TRBV7-6,-,TRBD2,TGTGCCAGCCGCGGACTAGCGGGCGACACCTACGAGCAGTACTTC,CASRGLAGDTYEQYF